This entry features one T cell receptor (beta chain) sequence. It has no known antigen specificity. Nothing much larger sits one base from this clone, and base qualities are not available. This specimen's treatment or condition label, per the study, means: high-dose cyclophosphamide on days +3 and +4 as single-agent GVHD prophylaxis. For conditioning, the PTCy patients got busulfan and fludarabine, then a related or unrelated marrow graft, followed by cyclophosphamide on days +3 and +4. The PTCy-treated patients were enrolled in a prospective multi-institutional clinical trial. Mononuclear cells from peripheral blood and bone marrow were separated by Ficoll-Hypaque density centrifugation and then cryopreserved. Sorting of CD4+ and CD8+ T cells, including naive and memory subsets, was performed by FACS on a FACSAria II. Genomic DNA was used for TRB sequencing, which was performed with the immunoSEQ assay at survey resolution or with the hsTCRB kit. For the original study's pipeline: Initial read processing used immunoSEQ software, and repertoire analyses used the LymphoSeq R package. Clonality was computed as 1 minus normalized Shannon entropy; Gini coefficient was also calculated for each TRB dataset. To infer phenotypes in unsorted samples, TRB sequences from sorted subsets of the recipient or donor were mapped onto the unsorted samples of the same recipient. Sourced from immuneACCESS, this table was stored by TCRdb with only in-frame sequences that have V and J called. A share of the clones is absent; for the studies checked, an unresolved V gene accounts for under half, and the remainder has no known explanation. The D gene and trimming were derived from the DNA, and the V and J assignments and clone size from that table. Within this sample are about 7,600 clones, with roughly 80% of them counted one time only. The ten largest clones take up around 16% of the sample.

These data come from a study of T cells after posttransplantation cyclophosphamide (dated by TCRdb to 2016 to 2017). Background for the entire study: Using TRB sequencing, the study followed how the T cell repertoire reconstituted after myeloablative bone marrow transplantation in which posttransplantation cyclophosphamide served as GVHD prophylaxis. Antigen receptor sequencing covered samples from some 36 PTCy-treated patients and approximately 15 of their related bone marrow donors. TRB sequencing was performed on blood from all 30 or so PTCy patients with 1-year posttransplant specimens. Up to about 3 additional blood samples from 2 to 5.2 years after transplant were also TRB-sequenced in 3 patients, as was pretransplant blood from several patients. TRA and TRB clonality were tightly correlated in 9 or 10 samples, so subsequent TCR analyses focused on TRB only. Public TRB sequences were searched against a database of over 3,000 sequences associated with responses to pathogens, tumor antigens, self-antigens and alloantigens. Study-wide findings and limitations: Across 45 patients, recipient CMV seropositivity and CMV reactivation were highly associated with TRB clonality; PTCy diversity was similar to CNI/methotrexate controls. The TRB repertoires of T cells infiltrating skin or the GI tract showed only limited overlap with the TRB repertoires found in blood. Donor-recipient similarity was low at 1-2 months but increased during the first year, and donor CD8+ memory clones often dominated later blood repertoires.

The CDR3, from cysteine to phenylalanine, totals 19 residues. The CDR3 DNA has 57 bases and is translated from base 1. From the germline V gene (reference sequence), CDR1 is LNHDA and CDR2 is SQIVND. The V end gives up 3 bases and the J end 0 bases, leaving 12 bases in the junction not matched to a gene. This TCR came from a female patient in her forties or fifties who received an allogeneic stem cell transplant from a related donor, was CMV-positive, and had no GVHD. After a transplant, the graft donor may have provided part of the T cells. The specimen was CD4+ T cells sorted from blood, collected 950 to 1,200 days after allogeneic stem cell transplant with posttransplant cyclophosphamide. The V and J genes are TRBV19 and TRBJ2-1, and 9 bases in between align with TRBD2. The CDR3 region reads CASSMLRGGGAFSYNEQFF. The nucleotide sequence is given as TGTGCCAGTAGTATGTTGCGGGGCGGGGGGGCCTTCTCCTACAATGAGCAGTTCTTC.